A single TCR beta chain is shown here with its context. Its target is unknown. CDR1 is SGHVS, CDR2 FQNEAQ, per germline. The CDR3 loop spans 11 amino acids. The V end lost 1 base, the J end lost 5 bases, and 3 bases lay between the germline ends. The assay was immunoSEQ multiplex PCR, and TCRdb's table has in-frame clones only and misses some. The sample holds tens of thousands of clones, just over 85% seen once. This sample was included in a study of OX40 agonist ivuxolimab in advanced cancers. Study results and limitations: At 0.1 to 3.0 mg/kg and by week 6, clonal expansion occurred in CD4+ and CD8+ blood T cells. Antigen specificity remained undetermined for the expanded peripheral T cells.

Sequences were derived from CD4+ or CD8+ T cells sorted from blood, sampled in a trial of the OX40 agonist ivuxolimab. V usage is TRBV7-8 and J usage is TRBJ2-7, with D hard to call. This TCR was recovered from an adult with an advanced solid tumor such as melanoma, head and neck, liver or kidney cancer. This CDR3 is CASSLVDEQYF. CDR3 in DNA: TGTGCCAGCAGCTTAGTCGACGAGCAGTACTTC. The full variable domain, with the rest looked up from reference TRBV7-8 and TRBJ2-7, is GAGVSQSPRYKVAKRGQDVALRCDPISGHVSLFWYQQALGQGPEFLTYFQNEAQLDKSGLPSDRFFAERPEGSVSTLKIQRTQQEDSAVYLCASSLVDEQYFGPGTRLTVT.